The source of this T cell receptor delta chain is a study of DNA immune sequencing with unique molecular identifiers. Study summary: Genomic DNA came from γδ T cells magnetically enriched from buffy coats. Inputs: about 90 ng DNA from enriched γδ cells, 0.9 to 1 ug from non-enriched PBMCs. Fluorescence-activated cell sorting enriched γδ T cells from PBMC.

All 8 TRDV and 4 TRDJ genes were targeted in 32-plex amplification of genomic DNA. The library had 12-nucleotide UMIs introduced over about 3 barcoding cycles, then a second adapter PCR. TCRdb re-called clones from the multiplex PCR reads using CATT. This table holds some 950 delta-chain clones, roughly 32% found once. The CDR3 consists of 24 residues. Germline V gene data show CDR1 as TSWWSYY and CDR2 as QGS. The V gene end was trimmed by 0 bases and the J gene end by 0 bases; junction bases not matched to a gene: 26. Study-level findings and limits: Only primer-targeted TRD sequences can be detected; novel ones are missed.

Points on this clone: Its antigen is unidentified. The protein given by TCRdb reflects a much larger clone and differs at residue 9 from this DNA's translation, likely from a read error; the protein shown is the DNA's translation.

The chain has TRDV1 and TRDJ1; 9 bases align to TRDD3. The sequenced material came from gamma-delta T cells from PBMCs. The sequence was collected from a human donor in good health. As DNA, the CDR3 is TGTGCTCTTGGGGAACTGTCTAGAGTTCACCCGCTGGGGGATCGAGGAAGGTACACCGATAAACTCATCTTT. This translates into CALGELSRVHPLGDRGRYTDKLIF.